These 5 T cell receptor beta chains share one sample of origin, sequenced in a study of blood T cell repertoires in COVID-19. Data came from immunoSEQ multiplex PCR; TCRdb stores just in-frame clones and leaves some out. Counted here are about 270,000 clones, 70% to 90% occurring once; the ten biggest clones make up around 3.9%. The source material was peripheral blood. The receptors were sampled from a woman aged 50 to 60 with active or convalescent COVID-19.

V usage is TRBV5-1 and J usage is TRBJ2-7, with 8 bases fitting TRBD1. CDR1 is SGHRS and CDR2 is YFSETQ in the germline V gene. This CDR3 spans 15 amino acids. V was pared by 3 bases and J by 9 bases, with 14 bases of the junction left unmatched. CDR3 residues: CASSSSATGEARQYF. The CDR3 nucleotides read TGCGCCAGCAGCTCCTCCGCGACAGGGGAGGCGAGGCAGTACTTC.

The CDR3 DNA sequence: TGTGCCAGCAGTACAAGGCAGGGTCGCGAGCAGTACTTC. The encoded protein is CASSTRQGREQYF. The chain has TRBV27 and TRBJ2-7, with D possibly being TRBD1 (5 bases). This CDR3 contains 13 residues. Trimming pared 5 bases from V and 6 bases from J, leaving 14 bases between. Germline loops: CDR1 MNHEY, CDR2 SMNVEV (reference sequence).

V gene TRBV6-4 combines with J gene TRBJ2-3; perhaps TRBD1 as D (6 bases). The germline V gene has CDR1 MRHNA and CDR2 SNTAGT. The length of the CDR3 is 14 residues. V gave up 3 bases and J gave up 0 bases, with 7 bases separating them. CDR3: CASSEGASTDTQYF. CDR3 sequence (DNA): TGTGCCAGCAGTGAGGGGGCTAGCACAGATACGCAGTATTTT.

The rearrangement joins TRBV2 to TRBJ1-4, with unresolved D. The germline V gene encodes CDR1 SNHLY and CDR2 FYNNEI. The CDR3 spans 12 residues. V gave up 4 bases and J gave up 7 bases, with 7 bases separating them. The CDR3 nucleotides read TGTGCCAGCAGTGTCACCGGTGAAAAACTGTTTTTT. It encodes CASSVTGEKLFF.

The rearrangement uses TRBV28 and TRBJ2-5; D not resolved. Between the trimmed V and J ends, which lost 1 base and 5 bases, there was a span of 11 bases. The length of the CDR3 is 14 residues. In germline, CDR1 is MDHEN, CDR2 SYDVKM. The CDR3 reads CASSLLAFYETQYF. DNA for the CDR3: TGTGCCAGCAGTTTATTGGCCTTTTACGAGACCCAGTACTTC.